These 27 T cell receptor beta chains originate from one sample sequenced in a study of T cell responses to AZD1222 COVID-19 vaccine. TCRdb keeps only in-frame clones here, not all; method: immunoSEQ multiplex PCR. In the table there are about 120,000 clones, roughly 86% of which are singletons. Sequenced material: peripheral blood, taken 28 days after the second AZD1222 dose. Every receptor here comes from an adult who received the AZD1222 COVID-19 vaccine.

The chain's CDR3 is CASSPTLTYNEQFF. DNA of the CDR3: TGTGCCAGTAGTCCTACGTTAACCTACAATGAGCAGTTCTTC. The rearrangement joins TRBV19 to TRBJ2-1; D is unresolved. V shed 5 bases and J shed 2 bases, with 10 bases lying between them. CDR3 length: 14 residues. The germline V gene has CDR1 LNHDA and CDR2 SQIVND (reference sequence).

This clone occurred once. Other DNA sequences in the sample encode the same CDR3. J is TRBJ2-5 and V is TRBV5-8; D call uncertain. The CDR3 extends over 15 amino acids. Looked up from germline, CDR1 is SGHTS and CDR2 is YDEGEE. V was pared by 0 bases and J by 2 bases, with 11 bases between. The CDR3 bases are TGTGCCAGCAGCTTGGCCCGGCAGATTCAAGAGACCCAGTACTTC. This sequence encodes CASSLARQIQETQYF.

The chain couples TRBV12-3 or TRBV12-4 to TRBJ2-4; D ambiguous. The V end lost 3 bases, the J end lost 9 bases, and 9 bases lay between the germline ends. CDR3 length equals 12 residues. The CDR3 reads CASSFVLGIQYF. In DNA, the CDR3 is TGTGCCAGCAGTTTCGTTCTAGGCATTCAGTACTTC.

This clone was observed a single time. The V call is TRBV11-1, the J call TRBJ2-3, with 8 bases identical to TRBD2. Germline V gene data show CDR1 as SGHAT and CDR2 as FQDESV (reference sequence). V shed 3 bases, J shed 3 bases, and the junction held 8 bases outside the gene matches. The CDR3 is 16 residues long. CDR3 in DNA: TGTGCCAGCAGCTTCGAGCGGGGGAGTGTAACAGATACGCAGTATTTT. This encodes CASSFERGSVTDTQYF.

This sequence joins TRBV10-2 and TRBJ1-1; D perhaps matches TRBD1 (5 bases). The V gene lost 3 bases and the J gene lost 1 base, with 6 bases spanning the gap. This CDR3 has 13 residues. CDR1 and CDR2 from the germline V gene are WSHSY and SAAADI. The CDR3 is CASSDRANTEAFF. The CDR3, as DNA: TGCGCCAGCAGTGACAGGGCGAACACTGAAGCTTTCTTT.

This chain joins TRBV9 and TRBJ1-2; D uncertain. The CDR3 extends over 13 amino acids. V was clipped by 5 bases and J by 8 bases, with 16 bases between them. Germline-derived CDR1 and CDR2 are SGDLS and YYNGEE. For the CDR3, the DNA is TGTGCCAGCAGGGGGAACAGCTTTGGAGGCTACACCTTC. Protein sequence: CASRGNSFGGYTF.

This chain connects TRBV11-2 to TRBJ2-3; possibly TRBD2 for D (6 bases). Germline loops: CDR1 SGHAT, CDR2 FQNNGV. This CDR3 has 15 amino acids. Trimming left V 5 bases short and J 0 bases short, with 12 bases between. The CDR3 sequence is CASSRGTASTDTQYF. The CDR3 coding sequence is TGTGCCAGCAGCAGAGGGACTGCTAGCACAGATACGCAGTATTTT.

A few counts support this clone. The chain joins TRBV30 to TRBJ2-7; TRBD1 agrees at 9 bases. The junction had 9 bases not matched to a gene; V was cut back by 0 bases and J by 3 bases. The germline gives CDR1 GTSNPN, CDR2 SVGIG (reference sequence). CDR3 size: 16 residues. The CDR3 region has the DNA TGTGCCTGGAGTGTACTTGGAGGGACAGGGTTCTACGAGCAGTACTTC. Amino acids: CAWSVLGGTGFYEQYF.

V and J are TRBV19 and TRBJ2-7; D not resolved. The CDR3 is 13 residues long. CDR1 LNHDA and CDR2 SQIVND come from the germline V gene (reference sequence). Trimming took 4 bases from V and 4 from J, leaving 11 bases between them. CDR3 loop: CASSRAEEYEQYF. CDR3 coding DNA: TGTGCCAGTAGTAGGGCAGAAGAATACGAGCAGTACTTC.

This chain links TRBV19 with TRBJ2-1; D perhaps matches TRBD1 (5 bases). The length of the CDR3 is 15 residues. The V gene's germline CDR1 is LNHDA and CDR2 SQIVND (reference sequence). V dropped 0 bases and J dropped 7 bases, with 13 bases sitting between them. CDR3 sequence reads: CASSIEWGRLNEQFF. CDR3 nucleotide sequence: TGTGCCAGTAGTATAGAGTGGGGCAGGCTAAATGAGCAGTTCTTC.

V is TRBV18 and J is TRBJ1-1, with 7 bases lining up with TRBD1. The CDR3 is 14 amino acids. V was pared by 1 base and J by 1 base, with 0 bases of the junction left unmatched. Germline V lookup: CDR1 KGHSH, CDR2 LQKENI. Written as DNA, the CDR3 is TGTGCCAGCTCACCACAGGGGGCGAACACTGAAGCTTTCTTT. As protein: CASSPQGANTEAFF.

The chain recombines TRBV4-1 with TRBJ1-6; 7 bases are shared with TRBD1. V dropped 0 bases and J dropped 6; count of bases not matched to a gene: 2. The CDR3 is 15 amino acids. Germline values: CDR1 MGHRA, CDR2 YSYEKL. CDR3 loop: CASSQDRGTNSPLHF. DNA for the CDR3: TGCGCCAGCAGCCAAGACAGGGGGACTAATTCACCCCTCCACTTT.

The genes are TRBV6-5 and TRBJ1-3; D not resolved. The CDR3 loop spans 15 amino acids. CDR1 is MNHEY and CDR2 is SVGAGI in the germline V gene. Trimming removed 5 bases at V and 0 bases at J, with 11 bases between. The CDR3 coding sequence is TGTGCCAGCAGTACGGACCTTAGCTCTGGAAACACCATATATTTT. Protein sequence: CASSTDLSSGNTIYF.

With regard to this clone: This specimen includes other DNA sequences encoding the same CDR3. The chain carries TRBV12-3 or TRBV12-4 and TRBJ2-3; D gene unclear. This CDR3 contains 11 residues. The V end was cut by 3 bases, the J end by 2 bases, with 0 bases between. The CDR3 loop is CASSFTDTQYF. Written as DNA, the CDR3 is TGTGCCAGCAGTTTCACAGATACGCAGTATTTT.

This chain uses TRBV19 with TRBJ1-3; no clear D gene. The CDR3 consists of 16 residues. The germline V gene encodes CDR1 LNHDA and CDR2 SQIVND (reference sequence). V lost 5 bases to trimming and J lost 5 bases, with 19 bases between them. The CDR3 loop is CASSDPRAGDRNTIYF. The DNA for the CDR3 is TGTGCCAGTAGTGATCCCCGGGCTGGAGACCGAAACACCATATATTTT.

V usage is TRBV24-1 and J usage is TRBJ2-1, with 8 positions matching TRBD2. The germline V gene has CDR1 KGHDR and CDR2 SFDVKD. J gave up 4 bases and V 4 bases, and 5 bases lay outside the gene matches. This CDR3 comprises 15 residues. The CDR3 DNA is TGTGCCACCAGTGAGCCGCGGGGGGAATACAATGAGCAGTTCTTC. Its translation: CATSEPRGEYNEQFF.

The chain uses TRBV27 and TRBJ2-5; D possibly corresponds to TRBD2 (7 bases). This CDR3 has 18 residues. Looked up from germline, CDR1 is MNHEY and CDR2 is SMNVEV (reference sequence). The V gene lost 4 bases and the J gene lost 0 bases, with 21 bases spanning the gap. The CDR3 DNA reads TGTGCCAGCAGTTCCCCCCTCTCGGGGGGCATCAACCAAGAGACCCAGTACTTC. It specifies CASSSPLSGGINQETQYF.

The genes are TRBV18 and TRBJ1-4; no firm D call. Trimming left V 3 bases short and J 8 bases short, with 13 bases between. The length of the CDR3 is 14 residues. Germline V gene sequence: CDR1 KGHSH, CDR2 LQKENI. CDR3 coding DNA: TGTGCCAGCTCACCGATAGAATCCGGCGAAAAACTGTTTTTT. Its translation: CASSPIESGEKLFF. Based on the CDR3 plus reference TRBV18 and TRBJ1-4, the full variable domain is NAGVMQNPRHLVRRRGQEARLRCSPMKGHSHVYWYRQLPEEGLKFMVYLQKENIIDESGMPKERFSAEFPKEGPSILRIQQVVRGDSAAYFCASSPIESGEKLFFGSGTQLSVL.

The CDR3 region is CASSFGQINSPLHF. The CDR3 DNA reads TGTGCCAGCAGCTTCGGGCAGATAAATTCACCCCTCCACTTT. The chain couples TRBV11-2 to TRBJ1-6; D is undetermined. From germline, CDR1 is SGHAT and CDR2 FQNNGV. Trimming took off 3 bases at V and 7 bases at J, with 10 bases between the two ends. The CDR3 runs to 14 residues.

In nucleotides, the CDR3 is TGTGCCAGCAGCTTTGTTCCCGGGGGGGTTCGAACTGAAGCTTTCTTT. Protein product: CASSFVPGGVRTEAFF. The chain couples TRBV7-9 to TRBJ1-1, with D possibly matching TRBD1 (5 bases). V lost 3 bases and J lost 5, with 19 bases in between. This CDR3 spans 16 amino acids. Germline V CDR1 and CDR2: SEHNR, FQNEAQ (reference sequence).

The genes are TRBV15 and TRBJ2-5, with 13 bases fitting TRBD2. The V gene end was trimmed by 5 bases and the J gene end by 2 bases; junction bases not matched to a gene: 5. Germline assignment: CDR1 LNHNV and CDR2 YYDKDF (reference sequence). The CDR3 is made up of 16 amino acids. The CDR3 protein is CATSGWTSGGQETQYF. CDR3 bases: TGTGCCACCAGCGGTTGGACTAGCGGGGGACAAGAGACCCAGTACTTC.

The chain joins TRBV10-3 to TRBJ2-1, with D tentatively TRBD1 or TRBD2 (5 bases each). Trimming removed 10 bases from V and 9 bases from J, with 19 bases in between. CDR3 length: 13 amino acids. Per the germline V gene, CDR1 is ENHRY and CDR2 is SYGVKD. CDR3 residues: CATNRGESGEQFF. The CDR3 bases are TGTGCCACCAACAGAGGGGAGTCGGGTGAGCAGTTCTTC.

The sample holds a few counts of this clone. The gene calls are TRBV19 and TRBJ1-5, with 8 bases matching TRBD1. CDR1 LNHDA and CDR2 SQIVND come from the germline V gene (reference sequence). There are 15 residues in the CDR3. V trimming: 7 bases; J trimming: 6 bases; junction bases outside the gene matches: 11. The CDR3 here is CASTSGGQDSQPQHF. The CDR3 nucleotides are TGTGCCAGTACGAGTGGGGGACAGGACAGTCAGCCCCAGCATTTT. Using reference TRBV19 and TRBJ1-5 for the parts outside the CDR3, the full variable domain is DGGITQSPKYLFRKEGQNVTLSCEQNLNHDAMYWYRQDPGQGLRLIYYSQIVNDFQKGDIAEGYSVSREKKESFPLTVTSAQKNPTAFYLCASTSGGQDSQPQHFGDGTRLSIL.

The V call is TRBV28, the J call TRBJ1-2; D is unresolved. Trimming cost V 5 bases and J 7 bases, with 11 bases left between them. This CDR3 has 12 residues. Germline lookup yields CDR1 MDHEN and CDR2 SYDVKM. The DNA for the CDR3 is TGTGCCAGCAGTACCGGCCTGGCTGGCTACACCTTC. Translation: CASSTGLAGYTF.

The chain carries TRBV9 and TRBJ2-7; D is perhaps TRBD1 (5 bases). Trimming took off 3 bases at V and 6 bases at J, with 13 bases between the two ends. Germline CDR1 SGDLS, CDR2 YYNGEE. The CDR3 extends over 13 amino acids. The CDR3 nucleotides are TGTGCCAGCAGCGGTCCAGGGCTCCGCGAGCAGTACTTC. As protein: CASSGPGLREQYF. The complete variable domain, with remaining parts taken from reference TRBV9 and TRBJ2-7, reads DSGVTQTPKHLITATGQRVTLRCSPRSGDLSVYWYQQSLDQGLQFLIQYYNGEERAKGNILERFSAQQFPDLHSELNLSSLELGDSALYFCASSGPGLREQYFGPGTRLTVT.

The CDR3 DNA follows: TGTGCCAGCAGCGGGTCTCTAGCGGGGTCAGATACGCAGTATTTT. It encodes CASSGSLAGSDTQYF. The chain is built from TRBV9 and TRBJ2-3; 9 positions agree with TRBD2. There are 15 residues in the CDR3. Germline V lookup: CDR1 SGDLS, CDR2 YYNGEE. V trimming: 3 bases; J trimming: 4 bases; junction bases outside the gene matches: 6.

The chain links TRBV10-3 to TRBJ2-1; a weak D match, TRBD2 (6 bases). This CDR3 has 14 residues. The V gene's germline CDR1 is ENHRY and CDR2 SYGVKD. Deletions cut 5 bases from V and 10 bases from J, with 18 bases between. The DNA for the CDR3 is TGTGCCATCAGTCCAGGGACTCGCGAGGACGAGCAGTTCTTC. Translating it yields CAISPGTREDEQFF.